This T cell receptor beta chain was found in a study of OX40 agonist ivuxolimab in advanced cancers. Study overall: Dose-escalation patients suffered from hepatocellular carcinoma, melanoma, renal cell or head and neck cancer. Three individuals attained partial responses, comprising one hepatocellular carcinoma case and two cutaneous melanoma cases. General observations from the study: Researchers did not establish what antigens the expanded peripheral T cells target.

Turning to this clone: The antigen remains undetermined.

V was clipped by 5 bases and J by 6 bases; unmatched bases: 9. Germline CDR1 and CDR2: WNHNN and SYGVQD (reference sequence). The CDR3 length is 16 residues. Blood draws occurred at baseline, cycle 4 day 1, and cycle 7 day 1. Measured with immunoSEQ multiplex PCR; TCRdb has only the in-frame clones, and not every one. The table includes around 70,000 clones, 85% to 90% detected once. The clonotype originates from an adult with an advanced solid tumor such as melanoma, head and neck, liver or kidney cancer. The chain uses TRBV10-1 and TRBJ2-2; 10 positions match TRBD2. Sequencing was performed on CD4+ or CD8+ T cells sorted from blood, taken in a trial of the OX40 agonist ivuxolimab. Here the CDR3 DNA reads TGCGCCAGCAGTTCACAGCGGGGGGGCTTGGCCGGGGAGCTGTTTTTT. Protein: CASSSQRGGLAGELFF.